These 2 T cell receptor beta chains share one sample of origin, sequenced in a study of T cell responses to AZD1222 COVID-19 vaccine. Libraries were prepared by immunoSEQ multiplex PCR; TCRdb keeps only in-frame clonotypes and omits some of them. The table includes roughly 150,000 clones, about 89% detected once. The specimen was peripheral blood, collected 28 days after the second AZD1222 dose. The receptor set was obtained from an adult who received the AZD1222 COVID-19 vaccine.

The V call is TRBV3-1 (or the pseudogene TRBV3-2), the J call TRBJ2-2; no clear D gene. V shed 0 bases and J shed 8 bases, with 10 bases lying between them. This CDR3 spans 14 amino acids. Germline-derived CDR1 and CDR2 are LGHDT and YNNKEL (reference sequence). The CDR3 nucleotides are TGTGCCAGCAGCCAAGAGGCCGGCCGGGGGGAGCTGTTTTTT. It specifies CASSQEAGRGELFF.

This clone appeared a few times. V gene TRBV2 combines with J gene TRBJ1-2; 11 nucleotides match TRBD1. V shed 7 bases, J shed 3 bases, and the junction held 10 bases outside the gene matches. The CDR3 is made up of 16 amino acids. CDR1 is SNHLY and CDR2 is FYNNEI in the germline V gene. The CDR3 sequence is CASNPRTGGAYYGYTF. In DNA, the CDR3 is TGTGCCAGCAACCCTAGGACAGGGGGCGCATACTATGGCTACACCTTC.